The TCR beta chain described here comes from a study of cytomegalovirus exposure and HLA in healthy donors. The PCR used 60 Vbeta and 13 Jbeta primers. Profiled with immunoSEQ multiplex PCR; TCRdb holds only in-frame clones, not every one. This table holds approximately 130,000 clones, about 81% found once. At sampling all donors were nominally healthy, likely with unrecorded immune exposures. This CDR3 comprises 13 residues. Trimming removed 6 bases at V and 1 base at J, with 12 bases between. Germline CDR1 and CDR2: SQVTM and ANQGSEA. The chain links TRBV29-1 to TRBJ1-1; the D is unclear. This clonotype originated in a woman aged 45-60 years in good health and CMV-seropositive. The specimen sequenced was PBMCs. CDR3 sequence: CSVDGLTNTEAFF. The CDR3 DNA sequence: TGCAGCGTGGACGGACTTACGAACACTGAAGCTTTCTTT.